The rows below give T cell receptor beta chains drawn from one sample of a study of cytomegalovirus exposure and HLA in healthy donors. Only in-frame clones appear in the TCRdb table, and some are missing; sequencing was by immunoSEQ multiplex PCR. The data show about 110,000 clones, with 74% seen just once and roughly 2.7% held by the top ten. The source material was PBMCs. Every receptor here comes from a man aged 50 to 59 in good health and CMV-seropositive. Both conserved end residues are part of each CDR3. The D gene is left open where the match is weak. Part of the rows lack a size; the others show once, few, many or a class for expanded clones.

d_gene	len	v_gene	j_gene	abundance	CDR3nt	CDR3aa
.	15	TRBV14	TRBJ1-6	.	TGTGCCAGCAGCCAAGATGGAGGGTCGAATTCACCCCTCCACTTT	CASSQDGGSNSPLHF
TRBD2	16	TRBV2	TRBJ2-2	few	TGTGCCAGCAGGCCGGGACTACGGGGGTACACCGGGGAGCTGTTTTTT	CASRPGLRGYTGELFF
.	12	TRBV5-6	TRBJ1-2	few	TGTGCCAGCAACCTTCAATCGGGATTCCACACCTTC	CASNLQSGFHTF
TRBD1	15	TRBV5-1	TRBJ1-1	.	TGCGCCAGCAGCTTGGCGACAGGGGGCGGCACTGAAGCTTTCTTT	CASSLATGGGTEAFF
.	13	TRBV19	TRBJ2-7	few	TGTGCCAGTAGTAAGAGGCCTCCCTACGAGCAGTACTTC	CASSKRPPYEQYF
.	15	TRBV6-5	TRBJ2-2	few	TGTGCCAGCAGATTCGGGACACTAAACACCGGGGAGCTGTTTTTT	CASRFGTLNTGELFF
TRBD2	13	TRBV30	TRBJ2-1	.	TGTGCCTGGAGTGTGGGGGGGTTGAATGAGCAGTTCTTC	CAWSVGGLNEQFF
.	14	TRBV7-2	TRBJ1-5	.	TGTGCCAGCAGCTTGGACAGCCGCAATCAGCCCCAGCATTTT	CASSLDSRNQPQHF
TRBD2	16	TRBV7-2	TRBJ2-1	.	TGTGCCAGCAGCCCCCGGGGCGGGGGGCCCAGCAATGAGCAGTTCTTC	CASSPRGGGPSNEQFF
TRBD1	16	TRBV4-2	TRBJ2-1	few	TGTGCCAGCAGCCAAGATGACAGGGACTCCTACAATGAGCAGTTCTTC	CASSQDDRDSYNEQFF
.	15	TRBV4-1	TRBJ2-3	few	TGCGCCAGCAGCTCCCGGACGGGGAGCACAGATACGCAGTATTTT	CASSSRTGSTDTQYF
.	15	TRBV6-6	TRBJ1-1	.	TGTGCCAGCAGTTACCGACGGGGATCAAACACTGAAGCTTTCTTT	CASSYRRGSNTEAFF
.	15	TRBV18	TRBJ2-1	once	TGTGCCAGCTCACCACAAGCGGGCCGGGGGAATGAGCAGTTCTTC	CASSPQAGRGNEQFF
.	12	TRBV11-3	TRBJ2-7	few	TGTGCCAGCAGCTCCGGGAGAAACGAGCAGTACTTC	CASSSGRNEQYF
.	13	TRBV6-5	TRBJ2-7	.	TGTGCCAGCAGTTTTAACCGGGACTCTGGAAAGTACTTC	CASSFNRDSGKYF
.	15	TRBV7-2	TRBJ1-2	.	TGTGCCAGCAGCTTAACCTCAGGGGTTGGCTATGGCTACACCTTC	CASSLTSGVGYGYTF
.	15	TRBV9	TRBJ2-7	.	TGTGCCAGCAGCGTAGATCCGAGAAGCTCCTACGAGCAGTACTTC	CASSVDPRSSYEQYF
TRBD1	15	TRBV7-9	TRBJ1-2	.	TGTGCCAGCAGCCCGCCCGGGACAGGAGCCTATGGCTACACCTTC	CASSPPGTGAYGYTF
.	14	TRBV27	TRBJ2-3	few	TGTGCCAGCAGTTTCCGGGACACCACAGATACGCAGTATTTT	CASSFRDTTDTQYF
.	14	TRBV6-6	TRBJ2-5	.	TGTGCCAGCAGGGATAGTCGGGGTAGGGAGACCCAGTACTTC	CASRDSRGRETQYF
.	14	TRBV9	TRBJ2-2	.	TGTGCCAGCAGCCCTAGACAGGACCCCGGGGAGCTGTTTTTT	CASSPRQDPGELFF
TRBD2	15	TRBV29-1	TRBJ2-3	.	TGCAGCGTTGTAACAGCGGGAGGGAGGACAGATACGCAGTATTTT	CSVVTAGGRTDTQYF
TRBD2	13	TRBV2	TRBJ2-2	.	TGTGCCAGCGGGGGGACTAGCACCGGGGAGCTGTTTTTT	CASGGTSTGELFF
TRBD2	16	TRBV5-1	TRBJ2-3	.	TGCGCCAGCAGGACAAGCGGGGGAACCGCACAAGATACGCAGTATTTT	CASRTSGGTAQDTQYF
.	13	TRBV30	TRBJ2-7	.	TGTGCCTGGAGTGTACAGGAGGGCTACGAGCAGTACTTC	CAWSVQEGYEQYF
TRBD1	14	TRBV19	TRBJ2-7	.	TGTGCCAGATACCGGACAGGGGCTATCTACGAGCAGTACTTC	CARYRTGAIYEQYF
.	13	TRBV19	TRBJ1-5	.	TGTGCCAGTGGTCCGGGGGTCCGGAGGCCCCAGCATTTT	CASGPGVRRPQHF
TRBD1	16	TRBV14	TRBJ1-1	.	TGTGCCAGCAGCCGGGACAGGGGGTTTCGGGACACTGAAGCTTTCTTT	CASSRDRGFRDTEAFF
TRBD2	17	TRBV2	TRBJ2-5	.	TGTGCCAGCAGTGAAGAGCGGGGGGCCACTTCGCAAGAGACCCAGTACTTC	CASSEERGATSQETQYF
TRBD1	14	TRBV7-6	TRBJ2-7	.	TGTGCCAGCACCCTGGGACAGGGACCCTACGAGCAGTACTTC	CASTLGQGPYEQYF
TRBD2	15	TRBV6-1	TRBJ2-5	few	TGTGCCACCAACTGGCGGGGGGCGACACAAGAGACCCAGTACTTC	CATNWRGATQETQYF
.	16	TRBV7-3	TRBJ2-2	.	TGTGCCAGCAGCTTACAAGCTAGGGGAAACACCGGGGAGCTGTTTTTT	CASSLQARGNTGELFF
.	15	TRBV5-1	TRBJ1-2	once	TGCGCCAGCAGCTTGGCAGGTCAGGGAGGGTATGGCTACACCTTC	CASSLAGQGGYGYTF
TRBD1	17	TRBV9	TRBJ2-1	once	TGTGCCAGCAGCCCAAGGACAGGGGGCTTCTCCTACAATGAGCAGTTCTTC	CASSPRTGGFSYNEQFF
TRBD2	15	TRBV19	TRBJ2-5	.	TGTGCCAGTATGACTAGCGGGGGGGCACAAGAGACCCAGTACTTC	CASMTSGGAQETQYF
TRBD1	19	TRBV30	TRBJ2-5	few	TGTGCCTGGAGAGGAACGGTCCAGGGGACAGGGGGTTTCCAAGAGACCCAGTACTTC	CAWRGTVQGTGGFQETQYF
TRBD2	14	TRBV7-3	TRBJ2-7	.	TGTGCCAGCAGCCTCTCGGGAGGGAGGAACGAGCAGTACTTC	CASSLSGGRNEQYF
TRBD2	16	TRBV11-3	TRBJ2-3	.	TGTGCCAGCAGCTTAGGGCCAGCGGGAGCTACAGATACGCAGTATTTT	CASSLGPAGATDTQYF
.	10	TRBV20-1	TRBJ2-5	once	TGCGCCGCCCTGGAGGAGACCCAGTACTTC	CAALEETQYF
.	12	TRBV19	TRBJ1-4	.	TGTGCCAGTATACAGGGTCTCGGAAAACTGTTTTTT	CASIQGLGKLFF
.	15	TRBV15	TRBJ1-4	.	TGTGCCACCAGCAGAGACAGGGCAACTAATGAAAAACTGTTTTTT	CATSRDRATNEKLFF
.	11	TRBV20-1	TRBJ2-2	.	TGCAGTGCTAGAAGAGCTCGGGAGCTGTTTTTT	CSARRARELFF
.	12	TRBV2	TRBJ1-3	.	TGTGCCAGCAGTGAAGATCCGAACACCATATATTTT	CASSEDPNTIYF
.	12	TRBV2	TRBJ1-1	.	TGTGCCAGCAGTGAAGGACAGACTGAAGCTTTCTTT	CASSEGQTEAFF
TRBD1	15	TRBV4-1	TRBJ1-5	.	TGCGCCAGCAGCCAAGCGGACAGGGACGATCAGCCCCAGCATTTT	CASSQADRDDQPQHF
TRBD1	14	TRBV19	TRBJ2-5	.	TGTGCCAGTAGTATAGTAGGGACAGGGGAGACCCAGTACTTC	CASSIVGTGETQYF
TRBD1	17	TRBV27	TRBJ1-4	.	TGTGCCAGCAGTTTATATGGGCAGGGGGCCGCTAATGAAAAACTGTTTTTT	CASSLYGQGAANEKLFF
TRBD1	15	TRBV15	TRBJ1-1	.	TGTGCCACCAGCAGGGGGGGACAGGGGAACACTGAAGCTTTCTTT	CATSRGGQGNTEAFF
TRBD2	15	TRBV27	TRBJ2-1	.	TGTGCCAGCAGTTCCTGGACTAGCGGGGGAGCGGAGCAGTTCTTC	CASSSWTSGGAEQFF
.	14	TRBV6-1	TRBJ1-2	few	TGTGCCAGCAGTGAAGATTGGGAGAACTATGGCTACACCTTC	CASSEDWENYGYTF
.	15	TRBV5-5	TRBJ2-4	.	TGTGCCAGCAGCTTGGCCCATTTAGCCAAAAACATTCAGTACTTC	CASSLAHLAKNIQYF
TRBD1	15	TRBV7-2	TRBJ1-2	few	TGTGCCAGCAGCGCTACAGGGGGCGCCTCCTATGGCTACACCTTC	CASSATGGASYGYTF
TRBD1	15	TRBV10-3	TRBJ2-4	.	TGTGCCATCAGTGGGGGACAGAGAGCCAAAAACATTCAGTACTTC	CAISGGQRAKNIQYF
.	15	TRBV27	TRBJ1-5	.	TGTGCCAGCAGTTTATCGTACAGCCTATATCAGCCCCAGCATTTT	CASSLSYSLYQPQHF